These 15 T cell receptor beta chains share one sample of origin, sequenced in a study of T cells in women clearing cervical HPV infection. Assay: immunoSEQ multiplex PCR; the TCRdb copy retains only in-frame clones and omits some. The repertoire table contains around 20,000 clones. Sequencing was carried out using blood buffy coat. All receptors come from a woman aged 18-70 years with a cervical HPV16 infection that either progressed to CIN3+ or cleared (not recorded which).

In the case of this clone: The CDR3 end is not reached by the read, which stops 3 residues before it; the germline J gene fills it in. The V gene is TRBV20-1, the J gene TRBJ2-7; D is possibly TRBD1 (6 bases). The CDR3 sequence is 12 residues long. Per germline, CDR1 DFQATT and CDR2 SNEGSKA (reference sequence). CDR3 sequence reads: CSAPGHQYEQYF. Partial CDR3 DNA: TGCAGCGCTCCGGGACATCAATACGAG.

In regard to this clone: Coverage ceases 3 residues before the CDR3 finishes, and the germline J gene fills in the end. The V call is TRBV19, the J call TRBJ2-1; 10 positions agree with TRBD2. The length of the CDR3 is 16 residues. CDR1 is LNHDA and CDR2 is SQIVND in the germline V gene (reference sequence). The junction had 6 bases not matched to a gene; V was cut back by 1 base and J by 6 bases. The CDR3 protein is CASSIVAAGGRNEQFF. CDR3 DNA, as far as it was read: TGTGCCAGTAGTATAGTCGCAGCGGGAGGGCGCAATGAG. The entire variable domain, with the rest obtained from reference TRBV19 and TRBJ2-1, is as follows: DGGITQSPKYLFRKEGQNVTLSCEQNLNHDAMYWYRQDPGQGLRLIYYSQIVNDFQKGDIAEGYSVSREKKESFPLTVTSAQKNPTAFYLCASSIVAAGGRNEQFFGPGTRLTVL.

As concerns this clone: The CDR3 extends 3 residues past the end of the read, so its final part is completed from the germline J gene. The chain joins TRBV20-1 to TRBJ2-2; tentatively, D is TRBD2 (6 bases). The length of the CDR3 is 13 residues. Trimming left V 6 bases short and J 3 bases short, with 11 bases between. The germline V gene has CDR1 DFQATT and CDR2 SNEGSKA (reference sequence). The CDR3: CSAVGDYTGELFF. The covered CDR3 bases are TGCAGTGCCGTTGGGGACTACACCGGGGAG.

On this clone itself: With the read ending 3 residues before the CDR3 end, the germline J gene is used to fill in that end. The gene calls are TRBV7-9 and TRBJ2-2, with D perhaps TRBD2 (6 bases). The CDR3 has 14 amino acids. With 5 bases removed from V and 2 bases from J, the gap between germline ends came to 9 bases. The V gene's germline CDR1 is SEHNR and CDR2 FQNEAQ (reference sequence). This chain's CDR3 is CASSRRENTGELFF. CDR3 DNA (partial): TGTGCCAGCAGCCGGCGGGAAAACACCGGGGAG.

Concerning this clone itself: The CDR3 extends 3 residues past the end of the read, so its final part is completed from the germline J gene. The chain employs TRBV20-1 and TRBJ2-1; 9 positions match TRBD2. The CDR3 runs to 17 residues. V was clipped by 2 bases and J by 2 bases; unmatched bases: 10. The germline CDR1 and CDR2 sequences are DFQATT and SNEGSKA (reference sequence). Incomplete CDR3 DNA: TGCAGTGCTAGAAGGCAGCGGGAGGCCAAACCCTACAATGAG. Its protein is CSARRQREAKPYNE. The complete CDR3 sequence is CSARRQREAKPYNEQFF.

Details on this clone: The read halts 3 residues ahead of the CDR3 end, with the missing end drawn from the germline J gene. The V gene is TRBV5-1, the J gene TRBJ2-2, with D hard to call. The CDR3 spans 11 residues. Germline loops: CDR1 SGHRS, CDR2 YFSETQ. Trimming took off 7 bases at V and 5 bases at J, with 6 bases between the two ends. The DNA read from the CDR3 is TGCGCCAGCGCTACGACCGGGGAG. This codes for CASATTGE. The whole CDR3 protein is CASATTGELFF.

About this clone: The read gets to within 3 residues of the CDR3 end, and the germline J gene fills in the rest. The chain has TRBV11-2 and TRBJ2-1; unclear D gene. The germline gives CDR1 SGHAT, CDR2 FQNNGV. V was trimmed by 3 bases and J by 8 bases, leaving 17 bases between them. This CDR3 has 15 residues. CDR3 bases read: TGTGCCAGCAGCTTTTTCGAGGAGCGCTATTATGAG. Amino acid sequence: CASSFFEERYYE. The complete CDR3 reads CASSFFEERYYEQFF. The full variable domain, its missing parts supplied by reference TRBV11-2 and TRBJ2-1, is EAGVAQSPRYKIIEKRQSVAFWCNPISGHATLYWYQQILGQGPKLLIQFQNNGVVDDSQLPKDRFSAERLKGVDSTLKIQPAKLEDSAVYLCASSFFEERYYEQFFGPGTRLTVL.

About this clone itself: An end of the junction differs from the germline gene, which may be a read error. The CDR3 is cut off 3 residues early in the read; its end comes from the germline J gene. The rearrangement joins TRBV18 to TRBJ1-2, with D unresolved. Per germline, CDR1 KGHSH and CDR2 LQKENI. The CDR3 loop spans 14 amino acids. The CDR3 region is CASTTSGMGYDYTF. CDR3 bases read: TGTGCCAGCACTACTAGCGGGATGGGCTATGAC.

About this clone itself: The CDR3 goes on 3 residues after the read ends, and that part is filled in from the germline J gene. This rearrangement joins TRBV7-6 to TRBJ2-7, with 8 bases that match TRBD1. V lost 5 bases, J lost 6 bases, and 12 bases stayed unmatched. The CDR3 extends over 15 amino acids. CDR1 is SGHVS, CDR2 FNYEAQ, per germline. The part of the CDR3 DNA that was read is TGTGCCAGCAGCCCCTCGGGTGGACAGGGATTCGAG. The encoded protein is CASSPSGGQGFE. The whole CDR3 sequence is CASSPSGGQGFEQYF.

With respect to this clone: The read finishes 3 residues shy of the CDR3 end, and the germline J gene is used to complete it. The rearrangement uses TRBV7-9 and TRBJ1-6; D not certain. Trimming took 4 bases from V and 10 from J, leaving 8 bases between them. Germline V gene sequence: CDR1 SEHNR, CDR2 FQNEAQ (reference sequence). CDR3 length: 12 residues. The covered CDR3 bases are TGTGCCAGCAGCTACGACAACTCACCC. It codes for CASSYDNSP. The whole CDR3 protein reads CASSYDNSPLHF.

Regarding this clone: Read coverage stops 3 residues before the CDR3 terminus; the germline J gene supplies the remainder. The rearrangement joins TRBV7-8 to TRBJ2-7, with D possibly being TRBD1 (5 bases). CDR3 length: 12 amino acids. In germline, CDR1 is SGHVS, CDR2 FQNEAQ. V was trimmed by 4 bases and J by 6 bases, leaving 10 bases between them. The CDR3 loop reads CASSSIGVEQYF. Incomplete CDR3 DNA: TGTGCCAGCAGCTCAATAGGGGTCGAG.

Turning to this clone: Read sequence stops 3 residues before the CDR3 end, and the germline J gene provides the missing end. The chain carries TRBV12-3 or TRBV12-4 and TRBJ1-6, with TRBD1 identical over 7 bases. V shed 9 bases, J shed 0 bases, and the junction held 8 bases outside the gene matches. The CDR3 covers 16 residues. Incomplete CDR3 DNA: TGTGCCAGTCCTCAGACAGGGAGCTCCTATAATTCACCC. Translating gives CASPQTGSSYNSP. The entire CDR3 sequence reads CASPQTGSSYNSPLHF.

As concerns this clone: Read sequence stops 3 residues before the CDR3 end, and the germline J gene provides the missing end. This chain uses TRBV4-1 with TRBJ1-4; 10 nucleotides line up with TRBD1. The CDR3 has 15 amino acids. The trim removed 3 bases at V and 7 bases at J, leaving 5 bases unmatched. Germline V gives CDR1 MGHRA, CDR2 YSYEKL. The part of the CDR3 DNA that was read is TGCGCCAGCAGCCAGGCGGACAGGGGGTTTGAAAAA. This codes for CASSQADRGFEK. The whole CDR3 region reads CASSQADRGFEKLFF.

The CDR3 DNA, read in part, is TGTGCCAGCAGCACCTCTGAAGGGTACAATGAG. Encoded protein: CASSTSEGYNE. The entire CDR3 sequence reads CASSTSEGYNEQFF. The chain employs TRBV7-9 and TRBJ2-1; D is unresolved. The CDR3 extends 3 residues past the end of the read, so its final part is completed from the germline J gene. The CDR3 sequence is 14 residues long. CDR1 and CDR2 from the germline V gene are SEHNR and FQNEAQ (reference sequence). Between the trimmed V and J ends, which lost 5 bases and 4 bases, there was a span of 12 bases.

As regards this clone: The read gets to within 3 residues of the CDR3 end, and the germline J gene fills in the rest. This chain links TRBV12-3 or TRBV12-4 with TRBJ1-1; 8 nucleotides match TRBD1. The length of the CDR3 is 15 residues. J lost 5 bases, V lost 7 bases, and 12 bases had no gene match. The CDR3 DNA, read in part, is TGTGCCAGCAACGCCCAGGGGGCGATTGGGACTGAA. Translation gives CASNAQGAIGTE. In full, the CDR3 reads CASNAQGAIGTEAFF.